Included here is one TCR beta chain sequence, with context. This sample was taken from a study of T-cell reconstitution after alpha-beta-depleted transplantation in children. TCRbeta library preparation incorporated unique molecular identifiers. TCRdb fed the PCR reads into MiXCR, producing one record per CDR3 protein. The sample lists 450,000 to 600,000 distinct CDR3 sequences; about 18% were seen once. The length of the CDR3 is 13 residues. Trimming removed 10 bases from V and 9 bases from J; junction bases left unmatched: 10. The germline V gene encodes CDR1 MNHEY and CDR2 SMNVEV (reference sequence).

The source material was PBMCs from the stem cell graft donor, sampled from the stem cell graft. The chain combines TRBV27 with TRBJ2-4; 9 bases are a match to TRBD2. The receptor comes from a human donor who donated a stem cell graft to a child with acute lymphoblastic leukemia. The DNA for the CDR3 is TGTGCCACCCAACTTGCGGGAGGGGGCATTCAGTACTTC. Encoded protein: CATQLAGGGIQYF.